A single sample is the source of the 9 T cell receptor beta chains below, sequenced in a study of blood T cell repertoires in COVID-19 (dated by TCRdb to 2019 to 2021). Libraries were prepared through the immunoSEQ multiplex PCR assay. TCRdb took over this immuneACCESS table, retaining in-frame rearrangements with V and J assigned. Such tables are incomplete; in checked studies, under half of the missing clones stem from an unresolved V gene, and the remainder is unexplained. The sample has fewer than 50,000 clones on record, around four fifths of them singletons. The ten largest clones take up 4.8% of the sample. The sequenced sample was peripheral blood. These receptors originate from a man aged 50 or older with active COVID-19.

This clone turned up a few times. V gene TRBV5-6 combines with J gene TRBJ1-1; 10 bases match TRBD1. Looked up from germline, CDR1 is SGHDT and CDR2 is YYEEEE. The CDR3 runs 14 residues. V gave up 3 bases and J gave up 5 bases; unmatched junction bases: 4. In DNA form, the CDR3 reads TGTGCCAGCAGCTGGGGACAGGGGTGGACTGAAGCTTTCTTT. The encoded protein is CASSWGQGWTEAFF.

The rearrangement links TRBV6-4 to TRBJ2-2, with D perhaps TRBD1 (6 bases). This CDR3 has 15 residues. The ends were cut back, 5 bases at V and 1 base at J, with 11 bases in the middle. CDR1 MRHNA and CDR2 SNTAGT come from the germline V gene. CDR3 loop: CASSPQGLNTGELFF. CDR3 nucleotide sequence: TGTGCCAGCAGTCCACAGGGCTTGAACACCGGGGAGCTGTTTTTT.

This clone was seen a single time. The rearrangement links TRBV4-1 to TRBJ1-1; the D gene is possibly TRBD1 (5 bases). The CDR3 runs to 13 residues. The V end was cut by 2 bases, the J end by 8 bases, with 12 bases between. The germline gives CDR1 MGHRA, CDR2 YSYEKL. CDR3 sequence: CASSQNSGKEAFF. CDR3 DNA: TGCGCCAGCAGCCAAAACTCAGGGAAAGAAGCTTTCTTT.

The J gene is TRBJ2-2, the V gene TRBV6-2 or TRBV6-3; 7 nucleotides align to TRBD2. Germline CDR1 reads MNHEY; CDR2 reads SVGEGT. The trim removed 6 bases at V and 4 bases at J, leaving 5 bases unmatched. The CDR3 is 14 residues long. The CDR3 region has the DNA TGTGCCAGCAGCCCCGGACTAGTCACCGGGGAGCTGTTTTTT. This codes for CASSPGLVTGELFF.

V and J are TRBV18 and TRBJ1-5; possibly TRBD1 for D (5 bases). Trimming removed 3 bases at V and 2 bases at J, with 14 bases between. The germline CDR1 and CDR2 sequences are KGHSH and LQKENI. The CDR3 is made up of 16 amino acids. The DNA of the CDR3 is TGTGCCAGCTCACCGCAGGGTTTGTATGGCAATCAGCCCCAGCATTTT. Protein sequence: CASSPQGLYGNQPQHF. The whole variable domain, filled in from reference TRBV18 and TRBJ1-5, reads NAGVMQNPRHLVRRRGQEARLRCSPMKGHSHVYWYRQLPEEGLKFMVYLQKENIIDESGMPKERFSAEFPKEGPSILRIQQVVRGDSAAYFCASSPQGLYGNQPQHFGDGTRLSIL.

This chain uses TRBV6-5 with TRBJ2-7; 7 positions match TRBD1. The germline V gene has CDR1 MNHEY and CDR2 SVGAGI. The ends lost 5 bases at V and 5 bases at J; junction bases unmatched: 9. The CDR3 consists of 14 residues. CDR3 bases: TGTGCCAGCAGTCGCCGACAGGGTTTACACGAGCAGTACTTC. Its translation is CASSRRQGLHEQYF.

This clone was picked up one time. This chain uses TRBV27 with TRBJ2-6; 9 bases map to TRBD2. The trim removed 0 bases at V and 0 bases at J, leaving 6 bases unmatched. Germline CDR1 is MNHEY and CDR2 is SMNVEV (reference sequence). CDR3 length: 19 amino acids. The chain's CDR3 is CASSLSIRGGASGANVLTF. The CDR3, as DNA: TGTGCCAGCAGTTTATCGATCCGCGGGGGGGCCTCTGGGGCCAACGTCCTGACTTTC. Together with reference TRBV27 and TRBJ2-6, the CDR3 gives the full variable domain: EAQVTQNPRYLITVTGKKLTVTCSQNMNHEYMSWYRQDPGLGLRQIYYSMNVEVTDKGDVPEGYKVSRKEKRNFPLILESPSPNQTSLYFCASSLSIRGGASGANVLTFGAGSRLTVL.

This clone was found a few times. The V call is TRBV6-5, the J call TRBJ1-6; TRBD1 might be the D (5 bases). The CDR3 spans 14 residues. Germline V lookup: CDR1 MNHEY, CDR2 SVGAGI. V was trimmed by 6 bases and J by 7 bases, leaving 13 bases between them. CDR3 nucleotide sequence: TGTGCCAGCAGCTCGGGACGGGAGAATTCACCCCTCCACTTT. Translated, it gives CASSSGRENSPLHF.

The rearrangement uses TRBV6-5 and TRBJ1-1; no reliable D call. The V and J ends lost 0 bases and 10 bases respectively, with 15 bases between them. The CDR3 covers 14 residues. Germline lookup yields CDR1 MNHEY and CDR2 SVGAGI. The CDR3 region is CASSYSSLRDPAFF. The CDR3 nucleotides are TGTGCCAGCAGTTACTCGAGTTTGAGGGATCCAGCTTTCTTT.